These 23 T cell receptor beta chains were all obtained from the same sample, sequenced in a study of blood T cell repertoires in COVID-19. The method was immunoSEQ multiplex PCR; TCRdb's version includes in-frame clones alone and lacks a portion of them. The sample lists 250,000 to 300,000 clones; approximately 86% were seen once. The sample was peripheral blood. These receptors originate from a man aged 25 to 40 with active or convalescent COVID-19.

This clone has more than one count but fewer than ten. This chain connects TRBV18 to TRBJ1-2; D call uncertain. CDR3 length: 15 residues. V was clipped by 0 bases and J by 8 bases, with 16 bases between them. Per the germline V gene, CDR1 is KGHSH and CDR2 is LQKENI. The CDR3 sequence: CASSPPVISTTGYTF. The CDR3 bases are TGTGCCAGCTCACCACCTGTGATCAGCACGACAGGCTACACCTTC.

The J gene is TRBJ2-1, the V gene TRBV12-3 or TRBV12-4; no definite D call. CDR3 size: 13 residues. V lost 1 base and J lost 9, with 10 bases in between. The CDR3 reads CASSLEPRFEQFF. Written as DNA, the CDR3 is TGTGCCAGCAGTTTAGAACCGCGGTTTGAGCAGTTCTTC.

The chain joins TRBV18 to TRBJ2-7; 7 bases align to TRBD1. CDR3 length: 16 residues. Germline values: CDR1 KGHSH, CDR2 LQKENI. The J segment lost 1 base and the V segment lost 5 bases, leaving 11 bases of the junction unmatched. The CDR3 coding sequence is TGTGCCAGCTCATCGGCTACAGGGGAAAGATCCTACGAGCAGTACTTC. Translated: CASSSATGERSYEQYF.

The chain couples TRBV9 to TRBJ1-5; D remains unclear. V was pared by 0 bases and J by 7 bases, with 8 bases between. The CDR3 runs 13 residues. Germline CDR1 SGDLS, CDR2 YYNGEE. This CDR3 is CASSVDPGQPQHF. The CDR3 region has the DNA TGTGCCAGCAGCGTAGATCCGGGACAGCCCCAGCATTTT.

V usage is TRBV19 and J usage is TRBJ2-4; D possibly corresponds to TRBD2 (5 bases). The CDR3 loop spans 15 amino acids. The germline V gene has CDR1 LNHDA and CDR2 SQIVND (reference sequence). Trimming removed 2 bases at V and 8 bases at J, with 16 bases between. The DNA for the CDR3 is TGTGCCAGTAGTATAAGTGTAGGCCTCGGGGACATTCAGTACTTC. This encodes CASSISVGLGDIQYF.

The chain recombines TRBV19 with TRBJ1-5; D unclear. Germline lookup yields CDR1 LNHDA and CDR2 SQIVND (reference sequence). This CDR3 is 13 amino acids long. V lost 3 bases, J lost 4 bases, and 7 bases lay in between. CDR3 sequence: CASSIILNQPQHF. The CDR3 DNA sequence: TGTGCCAGTAGTATTATCCTGAATCAGCCCCAGCATTTT. The full variable domain, its missing parts supplied by reference TRBV19 and TRBJ1-5, is DGGITQSPKYLFRKEGQNVTLSCEQNLNHDAMYWYRQDPGQGLRLIYYSQIVNDFQKGDIAEGYSVSREKKESFPLTVTSAQKNPTAFYLCASSIILNQPQHFGDGTRLSIL.

V and J are TRBV28 and TRBJ1-5; TRBD1 aligns across 7 bases. Germline lookup yields CDR1 MDHEN and CDR2 SYDVKM. The J segment lost 2 bases and the V segment lost 8 bases, leaving 12 bases of the junction unmatched. CDR3 size: 16 residues. CDR3 nucleotides: TGTGCCAGCCTATCCCCGACAGGGAAGGGCAATCAGCCCCAGCATTTT. Translation gives CASLSPTGKGNQPQHF.

V and J are TRBV5-8 and TRBJ1-5; a weak D match, TRBD1 (5 bases). The CDR3 runs 15 residues. Germline assignment: CDR1 SGHTS and CDR2 YDEGEE. The germline V and J ends were trimmed by 4 bases and 0 bases, with 11 bases remaining between them. The CDR3 protein is CASSGGVYSNQPQHF. The CDR3 DNA follows: TGTGCCAGCAGCGGGGGGGTTTATAGCAATCAGCCCCAGCATTTT.

The rearrangement uses TRBV27 and TRBJ1-6; D may be TRBD1 (6 bases). Germline V gives CDR1 MNHEY, CDR2 SMNVEV (reference sequence). The CDR3 runs 16 residues. With 3 bases removed from V and 9 bases from J, the gap between germline ends came to 18 bases. Here the CDR3 reads CASSFTTQGYFSPLHF. CDR3 sequence (DNA): TGTGCCAGCAGTTTCACCACACAGGGTTACTTTTCACCCCTCCACTTT.

This clone came up once. The J gene is TRBJ1-5, the V gene TRBV27; TRBD1 might be the D (6 bases). Trimming removed 5 bases from V and 2 bases from J, with 22 bases in between. The CDR3 spans 18 residues. The germline gives CDR1 MNHEY, CDR2 SMNVEV (reference sequence). Here the CDR3 DNA reads TGTGCCAGCAGTCCGACAACCAGGGGATGGGCAGGCAATCAGCCCCAGCATTTT. It specifies CASSPTTRGWAGNQPQHF.

This clone was detected only once. V is TRBV6-1 and J is TRBJ1-2; 9 nucleotides line up with TRBD1. The CDR3 loop spans 17 amino acids. Germline assignment: CDR1 MNHNS and CDR2 SASEGT. The V and J ends lost 3 bases and 4 bases, in that order; junction bases with no gene match: 12. CDR3 DNA: TGTGCCAGCAGTGAGGGCTTAGGGACAGGGAAAGGCTATGGCTACACCTTC. It specifies CASSEGLGTGKGYGYTF.

The chain carries TRBV28 and TRBJ2-3; D ambiguous. The CDR3 is 14 amino acids. Trimming left V 5 bases short and J 2 bases short, with 11 bases between. Germline lookup yields CDR1 MDHEN and CDR2 SYDVKM. The CDR3 nucleotides read TGTGCCAGCAGTAAAGACTCAGCCACAGATACGCAGTATTTT. It codes for CASSKDSATDTQYF.

This clone has only a few counts. The V call is TRBV30, the J call TRBJ1-6; 9 bases are a match to TRBD1. The V gene end was trimmed by 3 bases and the J gene end by 7 bases; junction bases not matched to a gene: 13. There are 17 residues in the CDR3. Looked up from germline, CDR1 is GTSNPN and CDR2 is SVGIG (reference sequence). CDR3 region: CAWREWPGQGTNSPLHF. The CDR3 bases are TGTGCCTGGAGGGAGTGGCCGGGACAGGGTACCAATTCACCCCTCCACTTT.

V is TRBV14 and J is TRBJ1-5; the D gene is possibly TRBD1 (5 bases). V shed 5 bases and J shed 5 bases, with 10 bases lying between them. Germline V gene data show CDR1 as SGHDN and CDR2 as FVKESK. CDR3 length: 13 amino acids. The CDR3 sequence: CASSAGGDQPQHF. Written as DNA, the CDR3 is TGTGCCAGCAGCGCCGGAGGGGATCAGCCCCAGCATTTT.

The chain uses TRBV7-9 and TRBJ1-5; no reliable D call. V was pared by 2 bases and J by 6 bases, with 17 bases between. The CDR3 is made up of 16 amino acids. CDR1 SEHNR and CDR2 FQNEAQ come from the germline V gene (reference sequence). DNA for the CDR3: TGTGCCAGCAGCTTAAGTACTACGGGTGTGGGTCAGCCCCAGCATTTT. Protein product: CASSLSTTGVGQPQHF.

There are a few counts of this clone. V usage is TRBV7-2 and J usage is TRBJ2-1; 12 nucleotides align to TRBD2. Germline V gives CDR1 SGHTA, CDR2 FQGNSA. Losses at the gene ends were 4 bases for V and 9 bases for J; bases not matched to a gene: 13. The CDR3 covers 17 residues. CDR3 DNA sequence: TGTGCCAGCAGCTCCACCTCTAGCGGGGGGGCCTTCAGTGAGCAGTTCTTC. Its protein product is CASSSTSSGGAFSEQFF.

This sequence joins TRBV7-2 and TRBJ2-1; 7 positions match TRBD2. CDR1 is SGHTA, CDR2 FQGNSA, per germline. The length of the CDR3 is 15 residues. The J segment lost 7 bases and the V segment lost 0 bases, leaving 6 bases of the junction unmatched. This CDR3 is CASSLALLAVNEQFF. Here the CDR3 DNA reads TGTGCCAGCAGCTTAGCGCTGCTAGCGGTGAATGAGCAGTTCTTC.

This chain uses TRBV15 with TRBJ2-7; 10 bases agree with TRBD2. CDR3 length: 15 residues. V lost 5 bases to trimming and J lost 4 bases; unmatched junction nucleotides: 8. Germline V lookup: CDR1 LNHNV, CDR2 YYDKDF (reference sequence). The CDR3 reads CATSGRLAGGYEQYF. DNA for the CDR3: TGTGCCACCAGCGGAAGACTAGCGGGCGGGTACGAGCAGTACTTC.

This chain uses TRBV27 with TRBJ1-2, with 7 nucleotides matching TRBD1. The CDR3 totals 15 residues. Trimming cost V 7 bases and J 3 bases; bases outside gene matches: 11. Per germline, CDR1 MNHEY and CDR2 SMNVEV (reference sequence). The CDR3 nucleotides are TGTGCCAGCAAGGTATTAGGGGGCAAGGACTATGGCTACACCTTC. This sequence encodes CASKVLGGKDYGYTF.

The V gene is TRBV7-2, the J gene TRBJ2-7; 9 nucleotides line up with TRBD1. The V gene's germline CDR1 is SGHTA and CDR2 FQGNSA. This CDR3 has 16 amino acids. The trim removed 1 base at V and 3 bases at J, leaving 7 bases unmatched. CDR3 in amino acids: CASSLDPGQGNYEQYF. The CDR3 bases are TGTGCCAGCAGCTTAGATCCGGGACAGGGCAACTACGAGCAGTACTTC.

V is TRBV6-6 and J is TRBJ2-1; 7 bases are a match to TRBD1. Germline values: CDR1 MNHNY, CDR2 SVGAGI (reference sequence). The junction had 12 bases not matched to a gene; V was cut back by 6 bases and J by 10 bases. CDR3 length equals 14 residues. The CDR3 DNA is TGTGCCAGCAGCTGGGACAGAGACGTGGGGGAGCAGTTCTTC. It codes for CASSWDRDVGEQFF.

V gene TRBV18 combines with J gene TRBJ2-7; TRBD1 is a possible D gene (6 bases). The CDR3 has 13 amino acids. Germline CDR1 is KGHSH and CDR2 is LQKENI. V shed 7 bases and J shed 1 base, with 11 bases lying between them. The CDR3 region has the DNA TGTGCCAGCTTAACGGACAGTTCCTACGAGCAGTACTTC. Translation: CASLTDSSYEQYF.

The chain uses TRBV7-9 and TRBJ2-7; 11 bases align to TRBD2. The germline CDR1 and CDR2 sequences are SEHNR and FQNEAQ (reference sequence). Trimming took 1 base from V and 3 from J; bases not matched to a gene: 2. The CDR3 contains 15 residues. In DNA, the CDR3 is TGTGCCAGCAGCTTAGTGACTAGCGGGGACTACGAGCAGTACTTC. Translating gives CASSLVTSGDYEQYF.